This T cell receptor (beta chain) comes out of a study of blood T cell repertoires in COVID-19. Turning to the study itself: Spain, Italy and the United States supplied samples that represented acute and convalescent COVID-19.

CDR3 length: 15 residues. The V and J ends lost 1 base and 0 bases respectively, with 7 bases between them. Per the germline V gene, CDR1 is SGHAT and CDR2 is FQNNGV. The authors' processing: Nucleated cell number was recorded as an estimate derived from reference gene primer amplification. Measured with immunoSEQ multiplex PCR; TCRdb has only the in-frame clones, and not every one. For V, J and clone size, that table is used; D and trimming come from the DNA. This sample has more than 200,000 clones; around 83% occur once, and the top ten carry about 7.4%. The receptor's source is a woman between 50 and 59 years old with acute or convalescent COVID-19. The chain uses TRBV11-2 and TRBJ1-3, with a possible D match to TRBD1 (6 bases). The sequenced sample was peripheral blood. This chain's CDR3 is CASSLARGSGNTIYF. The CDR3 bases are TGTGCCAGCAGCTTAGCCAGGGGCTCTGGAAACACCATATATTTT.